Included here is one T cell receptor (beta chain) sequence, with context. Its antigen is unidentified. This specimen belongs to a study of T-cell memory formation after mild COVID-19. Across the study: TCR clusters were largely donor specific.

Sample barcodes and UMIs were carried by the TCR alpha and TCR beta cDNA libraries that 5'RACE generated with constant-segment primers. TCRdb processed the 5' RACE reads anew with MiXCR; each CDR3 protein has one entry. The sample has 350,000 to 400,000 distinct CDR3 sequences, more than 20% seen once. The CDR3 is made up of 15 amino acids. V was cut by 8 bases and J by 1 base, with 17 bases left in between. General study results and limits: Clones shrinking from day 15 to 85 showed even CD4/CD8 mixes; later expanders tilted CD4+.

The sequence derives from an adult woman who had mild COVID-19 (a few samples of this study predate the infection). Cell type and time point are not known. Specimen: PBMCs or a T cell subset sorted from them (not recorded which). This rearrangement joins TRBV12-3 or TRBV12-4 to TRBJ1-1; D call uncertain. CDR3 coding DNA: TGTGCCAGCCGACTCATGGGGATAGGGAACACTGAAGCTTTCTTT. It specifies CASRLMGIGNTEAFF.